Listed below are T cell receptor beta chains from one sample, sequenced in a study of shared clonotypes between healthy human individuals. Assay used: immunoSEQ multiplex PCR; TCRdb lists only in-frame clones, some missing. The table has approximately 2.1 million clones, over 90% seen once; the top ten hold 0.39%. The specimen was naive CD4+ T cells from PBMCs. The receptor source for this set is a man younger than 35 in good health. Some clones in this sample may be carry-over from other donors' samples. CDR3s include the opening cysteine and the closing phenylalanine or tryptophan. D genes are given only for firm matches. Not all rows give a size; the values are once, few, many and, for expanded clones, a class.

clone_size: once; cdr3_length: 15; d_call: .; v_call: TRBV5-1; j_call: TRBJ2-7; cdr3_nt: TGCGCCAGCAGCTTGGTTGGGGGGCGTGCCTACGAGCAGTACTTC; cdr3_aa: CASSLVGGRAYEQYF
clone_size: .; cdr3_length: 14; d_call: .; v_call: TRBV7-2; j_call: TRBJ1-2; cdr3_nt: TGTGCCAGCAGCCCAGCCGGGGTGGGGAATGGCTACACCTTC; cdr3_aa: CASSPAGVGNGYTF
clone_size: .; cdr3_length: 14; d_call: TRBD1; v_call: TRBV6-6; j_call: TRBJ2-3; cdr3_nt: TGTGCCAGCAGAAAACAGGGGGCCCCAGATACGCAGTATTTT; cdr3_aa: CASRKQGAPDTQYF
clone_size: .; cdr3_length: 13; d_call: .; v_call: TRBV7-2; j_call: TRBJ2-1; cdr3_nt: TGTGCCAGCAACAAAGACATATACAATGAGCAGTTCTTC; cdr3_aa: CASNKDIYNEQFF
clone_size: .; cdr3_length: 16; d_call: .; v_call: TRBV28; j_call: TRBJ1-3; cdr3_nt: TGTGCCAGCAGTTCCCCCCCTCCGGGGGCTGGAAACACCATATATTTT; cdr3_aa: CASSSPPPGAGNTIYF
clone_size: once; cdr3_length: 18; d_call: TRBD2; v_call: TRBV10-2; j_call: TRBJ2-7; cdr3_nt: TGCGCCAGCAGGAGTGTGACTAGCGGACCCAAAGGAGCCTACGAGCAGTACTTC; cdr3_aa: CASRSVTSGPKGAYEQYF
clone_size: .; cdr3_length: 15; d_call: .; v_call: TRBV5-1; j_call: TRBJ1-6; cdr3_nt: TGCGCCAGCAGCCGTTCCGGGACGGTCGATTCACCCCTCCACTTT; cdr3_aa: CASSRSGTVDSPLHF
clone_size: .; cdr3_length: 17; d_call: TRBD1; v_call: TRBV4-2; j_call: TRBJ2-7; cdr3_nt: TGTGCCAGCAGCCAACTACCACAGGGGTCTCGTTCCTACGAGCAGTACTTC; cdr3_aa: CASSQLPQGSRSYEQYF
clone_size: .; cdr3_length: 16; d_call: TRBD2; v_call: TRBV7-2; j_call: TRBJ2-7; cdr3_nt: TGTGCCAGCAGCTCCCCCCTAGAGGCGGGAGGGAACGAGCAGTACTTC; cdr3_aa: CASSSPLEAGGNEQYF
clone_size: .; cdr3_length: 13; d_call: TRBD1; v_call: TRBV7-3; j_call: TRBJ1-1; cdr3_nt: TGTGCCAGCAGCCTTACAGGGGTCACTGAAGCTTTCTTT; cdr3_aa: CASSLTGVTEAFF
clone_size: .; cdr3_length: 13; d_call: .; v_call: TRBV27; j_call: TRBJ1-4; cdr3_nt: TGTGCCAGCGGTAAGGGTTCAGGTGAAAAACTGTTTTTT; cdr3_aa: CASGKGSGEKLFF
clone_size: .; cdr3_length: 14; d_call: .; v_call: TRBV21-1; j_call: TRBJ2-1; cdr3_nt: TGTGCCAGCAGCAAAGGGGTTTCAGGGGAAGGTAGTTTCTTC; cdr3_aa: CASSKGVSGEGSFF
clone_size: .; cdr3_length: 15; d_call: TRBD1; v_call: TRBV5-1; j_call: TRBJ1-2; cdr3_nt: TGCGCCAGCAGCTTATCAGGGGGCAGCGACTATGGCTACACCTTC; cdr3_aa: CASSLSGGSDYGYTF
clone_size: .; cdr3_length: 11; d_call: .; v_call: TRBV4-1; j_call: TRBJ2-3; cdr3_nt: TGCGCCAGCAGTTACACAGATACGCAGTATTTT; cdr3_aa: CASSYTDTQYF
clone_size: .; cdr3_length: 18; d_call: TRBD1; v_call: TRBV28; j_call: TRBJ2-6; cdr3_nt: TGTGCCAGCAGTTCGACAGGGGCCCCACCCTCTGGGGCCAACGTCCTGACTTTC; cdr3_aa: CASSSTGAPPSGANVLTF
clone_size: once; cdr3_length: 14; d_call: .; v_call: TRBV28; j_call: TRBJ1-1; cdr3_nt: TGTGCCAGCAGGTATGGGACATCGAACACTGAAGCTTTCTTT; cdr3_aa: CASRYGTSNTEAFF